This TCR beta chain came from a study of blood T cells in healthy people across ages. Study-wide points: Per million T cells, TCR beta diversity dropped about linearly as age rose.

A remark on this clonotype: Its antigen is as yet unknown.

Through a sample-barcoded 5' primer and a J-beta primer mix, a second PCR was run for roughly 7 to 11 cycles. One entry per CDR3 protein results from TCRdb running MiXCR on the 5' RACE reads. The sample lists more than 1,000,000 distinct CDR3 sequences, approximately 25% occurring once. The junction had 10 bases not matched to a gene; V was cut back by 8 bases and J by 3 bases. This CDR3 is 16 amino acids long. Germline CDR1 reads SEHNR; CDR2 reads FQNEAQ (reference sequence). The same data also went into a second study, on T cells of mothers and their children. Turning to that study: The donors comprised about six children and their three healthy Caucasian mothers.

The source of this sequence is a girl aged 2 to 10 in good health. The gene calls are TRBV7-9 and TRBJ2-2, with 9 bases identical to TRBD1. Sequencing was carried out using blood. CDR3 region: CASETGGTGYTGELFF. In DNA form, the CDR3 reads TGTGCCAGCGAAACAGGGGGGACAGGGTACACCGGGGAGCTGTTTTTT.